Listed here are 27 T cell receptor beta chains from one sample, sequenced in a study of T-cell reconstitution after alpha-beta-depleted transplantation in children. The authors prepared the TCRbeta library with unique molecular identifiers. MiXCR, applied by TCRdb to the PCR reads, yields one record per CDR3 protein. The sample has approximately 520,000 distinct CDR3 sequences, about 10% seen once. The sequences come from PBMCs, mostly from graft donor cells, collected 180 days after TCRalphabeta/CD19-depleted stem cell transplant. The source is a female patient between 2 and 10 years old who had a stem cell transplant for aplastic anemia, so the T cells may come from the graft donor.

This clonotype was observed a few times. This chain connects TRBV12-3 or TRBV12-4 to TRBJ2-1, with 11 bases aligning to TRBD2. Trimming at V came to 2 bases and at J to 4 bases, leaving 4 bases not matched to a gene. This CDR3 contains 16 residues. The DNA for the CDR3 is TGTGCCAGCAGTTTATTGGGACTAGCGGTGTACAATGAGCAGTTCTTC. Translation gives CASSLLGLAVYNEQFF.

This clonotype was observed a few times. This rearrangement joins TRBV4-1 to TRBJ1-1; D uncertain. Germline assignment: CDR1 MGHRA and CDR2 YSYEKL. V dropped 0 bases and J dropped 5 bases, with 19 bases sitting between them. The CDR3 is made up of 17 amino acids. CDR3: CASSQEPHLTTWTEAFF. CDR3 nucleotides: TGCGCCAGCAGCCAAGAGCCCCACCTGACAACGTGGACTGAAGCTTTCTTT.

The chain carries TRBV7-9 and TRBJ2-5; 8 bases align to TRBD2. There are 15 residues in the CDR3. Germline V gene lookup returns CDR1 SEHNR and CDR2 FQNEAQ (reference sequence). V shed 5 bases and J 3 bases; nucleotides not matched to a gene: 8. CDR3 nucleotide sequence: TGTGCCAGCAGCCCCGGTAGCGGGGCTAAAGAGACCCAGTACTTC. It specifies CASSPGSGAKETQYF.

This clonotype was picked up a small number of times. This chain links TRBV5-1 with TRBJ2-2; D might be TRBD1 (5 bases). Trimming left V 0 bases short and J 1 base short, with 19 bases between. From germline, CDR1 is SGHRS and CDR2 YFSETQ. This CDR3 comprises 19 residues. The CDR3 is CASSLGGFYLLMNTGELFF. CDR3 coding DNA: TGCGCCAGCAGCTTGGGGGGCTTCTACTTACTTATGAACACCGGGGAGCTGTTTTTT.

The V call is TRBV20-1, the J call TRBJ1-2, with a possible D match to TRBD1 (5 bases). The CDR3 spans 15 residues. Germline CDR1 reads DFQATT; CDR2 reads SNEGSKA (reference sequence). V was shortened by 5 bases and J by 4 bases, with 20 bases between the two germline ends. This chain's CDR3 is CSARPRGTGLYGYTF. The CDR3 nucleotides are TGCAGTGCTCGGCCCCGGGGTACGGGGCTCTATGGCTACACCTTC.

The sample holds many counts of this clonotype. This chain joins TRBV24-1 and TRBJ2-1; D perhaps matches TRBD1 (5 bases). Trimming left V 3 bases short and J 3 bases short, with 8 bases between. CDR3 length: 14 residues. Looked up from germline, CDR1 is KGHDR and CDR2 is SFDVKD. The CDR3 loop is CATSDPDSYNEQFF. The CDR3 region has the DNA TGTGCCACCAGTGATCCCGACAGCTACAATGAGCAGTTCTTC.

The gene calls are TRBV28 and TRBJ2-7, with 12 bases matching TRBD2. The CDR3 extends over 15 amino acids. Germline lookup yields CDR1 MDHEN and CDR2 SYDVKM. V trimming: 10 bases; J trimming: 6 bases; junction bases outside the gene matches: 13. The CDR3 protein is CATLFRTSGIGEQYF. The CDR3 nucleotides are TGTGCCACCCTATTCCGGACTAGCGGGATAGGCGAGCAGTACTTC.

This clonotype was recorded many times. The chain carries TRBV7-8 and TRBJ2-5, with D unclear. The germline CDR1 and CDR2 sequences are SGHVS and FQNEAQ. CDR3 length: 15 residues. V was shortened by 5 bases and J by 4 bases, with 17 bases between the two germline ends. The CDR3 nucleotides are TGTGCCAGCAGCGGAATGGGTAGTCAGGCAGAGACCCAGTACTTC. Encoded protein: CASSGMGSQAETQYF.

This clonotype was recorded a few times. The V call is TRBV7-9, the J call TRBJ1-5; D gene ambiguous. V lost 5 bases and J lost 5, with 16 bases in between. The CDR3 is 15 amino acids. The germline gives CDR1 SEHNR, CDR2 FQNEAQ (reference sequence). In DNA, the CDR3 is TGTGCCAGCAGCACGACGGGCAGCCAACATCAGCCCCAGCATTTT. It yields the protein CASSTTGSQHQPQHF.

The chain uses TRBV7-7 and TRBJ2-2; D call uncertain. In germline, CDR1 is SSHAT, CDR2 FNYEAQ (reference sequence). The CDR3 covers 13 residues. The V end lost 5 bases, the J end lost 3 bases, and 7 bases lay between the germline ends. CDR3 residues: CASSPQHTGELFF. As DNA, the CDR3 is TGTGCCAGCAGCCCCCAGCACACCGGGGAGCTGTTTTTT.

Only a few counts were recorded for this clonotype. The rearrangement joins TRBV7-2 to TRBJ2-1, with a tentative D call TRBD2 (6 bases). Germline lookup yields CDR1 SGHTA and CDR2 FQGNSA. Trimming took off 4 bases at V and 6 bases at J, with 19 bases between the two ends. The CDR3 runs to 16 residues. CDR3 loop: CASSSQVERVLNEQFF. The CDR3, as DNA: TGTGCCAGCAGCTCCCAAGTGGAGCGGGTGCTCAATGAGCAGTTCTTC.

There are many counts of this clonotype. The genes are TRBV5-1 and TRBJ2-7; 10 bases match TRBD1. V was clipped by 3 bases and J by 2 bases; unmatched bases: 11. CDR3 length equals 17 residues. Germline lookup yields CDR1 SGHRS and CDR2 YFSETQ. The CDR3 DNA sequence: TGCGCCAGCAGCTGGCGGGGCCCGGGACAGGGGCCCTACGAGCAGTACGTC. As protein: CASSWRGPGQGPYEQYV.

This chain joins TRBV7-8 and TRBJ2-1; tentative D call: TRBD2 (6 bases). Trimming took 3 bases from V and 0 from J, leaving 15 bases between them. Germline-derived CDR1 and CDR2 are SGHVS and FQNEAQ. The CDR3 length is 17 residues. CDR3 DNA: TGTGCCAGCAGCTTTTTTCGTCCGGGAGACTCCTACAATGAGCAGTTCTTC. It is translated as CASSFFRPGDSYNEQFF.

The J gene is TRBJ2-7, the V gene TRBV20-1, with 13 bases that match TRBD2. The CDR3 runs 15 residues. With 5 bases clipped from V and 3 bases from J, the junction kept 7 bases outside the gene matches. Germline values: CDR1 DFQATT, CDR2 SNEGSKA (reference sequence). The CDR3 sequence: CSASGGLAGNYEQYF. DNA for the CDR3: TGCAGTGCTTCCGGGGGACTAGCGGGAAACTACGAGCAGTACTTC.

DNA of the CDR3: TGTGCCAGCAGGGTTAGTCCAGGAATAGTGCAGGCCGATACGCAGTATTTT. Its translation: CASRVSPGIVQADTQYF. The chain has TRBV28 and TRBJ2-3; D uncertain. CDR1 and CDR2 from the germline V gene are MDHEN and SYDVKM. V dropped 6 bases and J dropped 6 bases, with 25 bases sitting between them. This CDR3 has 17 residues.

This chain joins TRBV7-9 and TRBJ1-1, with 8 bases matching TRBD1. The CDR3 sequence is 15 residues long. Germline V gene lookup returns CDR1 SEHNR and CDR2 FQNEAQ (reference sequence). CDR3 region: CSSQGEVKMNTEAFF. CDR3 DNA: TGTTCCTCACAGGGGGAGGTAAAAATGAACACTGAAGCTTTCTTT.

The V call is TRBV13, the J call TRBJ2-7; weak D call: TRBD1 (6 bases). This CDR3 is 16 amino acids long. Germline loops: CDR1 PRHDT, CDR2 FYEKMQ (reference sequence). V was clipped by 1 base and J by 5 bases, with 18 bases between them. The CDR3 sequence is CASSLEMNRVDHEQYF. The CDR3 region has the DNA TGTGCCAGCAGCTTAGAAATGAACAGGGTGGATCACGAGCAGTACTTC.

This rearrangement joins TRBV11-3 to TRBJ2-7, with TRBD1 as a possible D gene (7 bases). Trimming pared 5 bases from V and 5 bases from J, leaving 22 bases between. This CDR3 is built from 16 residues. The germline CDR1 and CDR2 sequences are SGHNT and YENEEA. The CDR3 DNA follows: TGTGCCAGCAGCCTACAAACAACGGCAGGGGGGAACGAGCAGTACGTC. Protein sequence: CASSLQTTAGGNEQYV.

This clonotype was seen repeatedly, ten times or more. The CDR3 protein is CASRFGPGEITDTQYF. CDR3 coding DNA: TGCGCCAGCAGATTCGGACCTGGGGAGATCACAGATACGCAGTATTTT. The V call is TRBV5-1, the J call TRBJ2-3; D might be TRBD2 (5 bases). Looked up from germline, CDR1 is SGHRS and CDR2 is YFSETQ. The CDR3 is 16 residues long. Trimming left V 5 bases short and J 2 bases short, with 18 bases between. The complete variable domain, with remaining parts taken from reference TRBV5-1 and TRBJ2-3, reads KAGVTQTPRYLIKTRGQQVTLSCSPISGHRSVSWYQQTPGQGLQFLFEYFSETQRNKGNFPGRFSGRQFSNSRSEMNVSTLELGDSALYLCASRFGPGEITDTQYFGPGTRLTVL.

The V call is TRBV29-1, the J call TRBJ2-2; D might be TRBD2 (6 bases). Germline V gene lookup returns CDR1 SQVTM and CDR2 ANQGSEA. V lost 5 bases and J lost 5, with 12 bases in between. This CDR3 region has 13 residues. This CDR3 reads CSVKLAGTGELFF. The CDR3 DNA reads TGCAGCGTTAAGCTCGCGGGAACCGGGGAGCTGTTTTTT.

This clonotype was counted a few times. The CDR3 region is CAISGDRDTNEQFF. For the CDR3, the DNA is TGTGCCATCAGCGGGGACAGGGATACCAATGAGCAGTTCTTC. The chain links TRBV10-3 to TRBJ2-1, with TRBD1 identical over 9 bases. This CDR3 contains 14 residues. Trimming removed 6 bases from V and 6 bases from J; junction bases left unmatched: 6. Germline CDR1 and CDR2: ENHRY and SYGVKD.

J is TRBJ1-4 and V is TRBV7-2; 9 bases map to TRBD1. The CDR3 runs 15 residues. The V gene's germline CDR1 is SGHTA and CDR2 FQGNSA. V shed 0 bases, J shed 8 bases, and the junction held 4 bases outside the gene matches. The CDR3 spells CASSLAGTGSEKLFF. CDR3 DNA sequence: TGTGCCAGCAGCTTAGCCGGGACAGGGTCCGAAAAACTGTTTTTT.

The CDR3 bases are TGTGCCAGCAGCTTTGGTCTCGGGGGGGCCAATCAGCCCCAGCATTTT. This codes for CASSFGLGGANQPQHF. The J gene is TRBJ1-5, the V gene TRBV7-9, with D perhaps TRBD1 (6 bases). Germline-derived CDR1 and CDR2 are SEHNR and FQNEAQ (reference sequence). Trimming removed 3 bases from V and 3 bases from J, with 15 bases in between. This CDR3 comprises 16 residues.

The chain employs TRBV20-1 and TRBJ1-4; D is ambiguous. The germline gives CDR1 DFQATT, CDR2 SNEGSKA (reference sequence). The CDR3 length is 14 residues. Trimming took 0 bases from V and 8 from J, leaving 13 bases between them. CDR3 in DNA: TGCAGTGCTAGAGATGTCAGGTTGGGCGAAAAACTGTTTTTT. Amino acids: CSARDVRLGEKLFF.

The chain carries TRBV12-3 or TRBV12-4 and TRBJ1-3; the D gene is possibly TRBD1 (5 bases). CDR3 length: 18 amino acids. V lost 3 bases to trimming and J lost 1 base, with 19 bases between them. CDR3 protein: CASSFRQSIGTSGNTIYF. DNA for the CDR3: TGTGCCAGCAGTTTCCGGCAGTCGATCGGGACTTCTGGAAACACCATATATTTT.

This clonotype was seen many times. The chain uses TRBV20-1 and TRBJ2-1, with D unresolved. In germline, CDR1 is DFQATT, CDR2 SNEGSKA (reference sequence). The CDR3 consists of 11 residues. Trimming stripped 0 bases from V and 9 bases from J, with 6 bases between. CDR3 region: CSARDLGEQFF. The CDR3 DNA reads TGCAGTGCTAGAGATCTCGGTGAGCAGTTCTTC.

The chain links TRBV20-1 to TRBJ2-1; D is ambiguous. CDR1 DFQATT and CDR2 SNEGSKA come from the germline V gene (reference sequence). The V and J ends lost 2 bases and 8 bases respectively, with 7 bases between them. The CDR3 extends over 11 amino acids. CDR3 region: CSARSSHEQFF. The CDR3 bases are TGCAGTGCTAGATCCTCGCATGAGCAGTTCTTC.